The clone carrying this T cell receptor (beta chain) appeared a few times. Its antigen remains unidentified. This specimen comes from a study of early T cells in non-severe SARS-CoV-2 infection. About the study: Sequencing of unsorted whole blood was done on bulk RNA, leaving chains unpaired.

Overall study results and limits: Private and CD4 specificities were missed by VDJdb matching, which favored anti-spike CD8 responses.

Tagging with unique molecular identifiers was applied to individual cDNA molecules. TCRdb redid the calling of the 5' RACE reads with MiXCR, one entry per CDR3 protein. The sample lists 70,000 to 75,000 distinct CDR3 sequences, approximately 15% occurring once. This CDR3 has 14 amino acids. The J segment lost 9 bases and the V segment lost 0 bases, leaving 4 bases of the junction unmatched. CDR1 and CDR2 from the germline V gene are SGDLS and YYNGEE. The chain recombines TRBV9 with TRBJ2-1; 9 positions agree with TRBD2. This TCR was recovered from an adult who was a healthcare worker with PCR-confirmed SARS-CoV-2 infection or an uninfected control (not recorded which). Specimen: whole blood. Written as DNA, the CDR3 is TGTGCCAGCAGCGTAGTGACTAGCGGCGGTGAGCAGTTCTTC. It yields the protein CASSVVTSGGEQFF.